The sequence of this T cell receptor (beta chain) was determined in a study of OX40 agonist ivuxolimab in advanced cancers. Study information: The patients received ivuxolimab by intravenous route every 2 weeks at 0.01 to 10 mg/kg.

A few counts support this clone. Measured with immunoSEQ multiplex PCR; TCRdb has only the in-frame clones, and not every one. The sample carries around 95,000 clones, 85% to 90% recorded once. Trimming removed 2 bases from V and 0 bases from J, with 7 bases in between. Per germline, CDR1 KGHSH and CDR2 LQKENI. The CDR3 is made up of 14 amino acids. The V call is TRBV18, the J call TRBJ1-1, with D maybe TRBD1 (6 bases). The clonotype was recovered from an adult with an advanced solid tumor such as melanoma, head and neck, liver or kidney cancer. Sequenced material: CD4+ or CD8+ T cells sorted from blood, taken in a trial of the OX40 agonist ivuxolimab. Written as DNA, the CDR3 is TGTGCCAGCTCACCAGGGGGCATGAACACTGAAGCTTTCTTT. Its translation: CASSPGGMNTEAFF.